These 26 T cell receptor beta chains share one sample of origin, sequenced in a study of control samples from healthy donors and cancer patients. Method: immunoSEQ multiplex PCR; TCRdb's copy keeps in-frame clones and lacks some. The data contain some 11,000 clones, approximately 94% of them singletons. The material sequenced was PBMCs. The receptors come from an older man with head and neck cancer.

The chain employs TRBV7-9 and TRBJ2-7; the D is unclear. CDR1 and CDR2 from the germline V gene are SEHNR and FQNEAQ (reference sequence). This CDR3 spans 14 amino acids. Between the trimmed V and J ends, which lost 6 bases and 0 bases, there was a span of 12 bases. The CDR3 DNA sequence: TGTGCCAGCAGTAGACCGGGTTTCTCCTACGAGCAGTACTTC. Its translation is CASSRPGFSYEQYF.

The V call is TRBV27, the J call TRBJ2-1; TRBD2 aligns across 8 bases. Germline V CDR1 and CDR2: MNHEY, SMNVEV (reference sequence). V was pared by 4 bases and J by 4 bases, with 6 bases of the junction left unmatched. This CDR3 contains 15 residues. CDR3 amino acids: CASSSAGGGYNEQFF. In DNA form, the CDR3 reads TGTGCCAGCAGTTCCGCGGGGGGCGGTTACAATGAGCAGTTCTTC.

The CDR3 region has the DNA TGTGCCAGCAGCTTAAACCCAGGGATGAACACTGAAGCTTTCTTT. Encoded protein: CASSLNPGMNTEAFF. The V call is TRBV11-2, the J call TRBJ1-1; D is perhaps TRBD1 (5 bases). Germline loops: CDR1 SGHAT, CDR2 FQNNGV. The CDR3 covers 15 residues. Between the trimmed V and J ends, which lost 2 bases and 0 bases, there was a span of 10 bases.

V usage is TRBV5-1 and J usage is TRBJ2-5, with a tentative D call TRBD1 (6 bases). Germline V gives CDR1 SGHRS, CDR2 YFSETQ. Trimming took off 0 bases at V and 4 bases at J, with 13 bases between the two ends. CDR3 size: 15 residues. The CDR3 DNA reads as TGCGCCAGCAGCTTGGAGTCAGGGGCCGGAGAGACCCAGTACTTC. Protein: CASSLESGAGETQYF.

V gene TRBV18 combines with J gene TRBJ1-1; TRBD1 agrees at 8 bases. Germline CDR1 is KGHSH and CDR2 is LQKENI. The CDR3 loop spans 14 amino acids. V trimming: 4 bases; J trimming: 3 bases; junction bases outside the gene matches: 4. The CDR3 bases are TGTGCCAGCTCACTCCTGGACAGGGACACTGAAGCTTTCTTT. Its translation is CASSLLDRDTEAFF.

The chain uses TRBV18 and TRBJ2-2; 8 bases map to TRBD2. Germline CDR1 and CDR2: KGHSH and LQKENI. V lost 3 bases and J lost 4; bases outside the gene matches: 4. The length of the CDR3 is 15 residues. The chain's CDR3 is CASSPASGPTGELFF. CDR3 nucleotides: TGTGCCAGCTCACCGGCTAGCGGGCCCACCGGGGAGCTGTTTTTT.

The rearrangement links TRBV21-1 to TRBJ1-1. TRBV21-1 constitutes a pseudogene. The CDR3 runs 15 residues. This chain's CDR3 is CASSSRPKLNTEAFF. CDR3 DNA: TGTGCCAGCAGCTCCCGCCCGAAGCTGAACACTGAAGCTTTCTTT.

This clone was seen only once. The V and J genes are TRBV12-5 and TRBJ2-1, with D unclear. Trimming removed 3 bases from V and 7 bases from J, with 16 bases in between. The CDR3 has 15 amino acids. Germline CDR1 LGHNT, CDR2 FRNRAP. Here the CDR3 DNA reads TGTGCTAGTGGTTTCCCCACTCTACTCGGGAATGAGCAGTTCTTC. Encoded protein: CASGFPTLLGNEQFF.

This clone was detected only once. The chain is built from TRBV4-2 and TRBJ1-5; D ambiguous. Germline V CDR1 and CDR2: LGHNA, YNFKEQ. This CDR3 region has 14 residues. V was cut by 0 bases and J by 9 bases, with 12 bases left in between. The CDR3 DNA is TGTGCCAGCAGCCAAGAGCTTTTCGGTGGGCCCCAGCATTTT. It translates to CASSQELFGGPQHF.

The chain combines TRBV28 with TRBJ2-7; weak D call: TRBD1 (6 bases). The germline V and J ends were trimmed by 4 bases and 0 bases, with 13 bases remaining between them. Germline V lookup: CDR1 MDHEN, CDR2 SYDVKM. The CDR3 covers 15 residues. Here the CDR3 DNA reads TGTGCCAGCAGTTACTACAGGGTAAGCTCCTACGAGCAGTACTTC. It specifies CASSYYRVSSYEQYF. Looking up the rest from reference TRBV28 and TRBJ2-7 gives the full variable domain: DVKVTQSSRYLVKRTGEKVFLECVQDMDHENMFWYRQDPGLGLRLIYFSYDVKMKEKGDIPEGYSVSREKKERFSLILESASTNQTSMYLCASSYYRVSSYEQYFGPGTRLTVT.

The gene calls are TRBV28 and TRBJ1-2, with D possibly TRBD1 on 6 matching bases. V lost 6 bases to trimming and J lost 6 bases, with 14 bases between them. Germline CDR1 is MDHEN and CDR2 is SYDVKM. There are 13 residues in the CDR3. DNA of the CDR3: TGTGCCAGCAGAATCGGGAGGGGGGATGGCTACACCTTC. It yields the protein CASRIGRGDGYTF.

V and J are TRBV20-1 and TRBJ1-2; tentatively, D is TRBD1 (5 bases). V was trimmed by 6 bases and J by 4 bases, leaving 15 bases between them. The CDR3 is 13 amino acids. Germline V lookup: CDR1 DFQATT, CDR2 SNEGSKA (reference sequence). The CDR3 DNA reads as TGCAGTGCCAGTGCCAGGGAGGGCTATGGCTACACCTTC. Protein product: CSASAREGYGYTF.

Here the CDR3 reads CASTQGYFNSPLHF. The CDR3 nucleotides read TGTGCCAGCACTCAGGGGTATTTTAATTCACCCCTCCACTTT. J is TRBJ1-6 and V is TRBV25-1; a weak D match, TRBD1 (6 bases). V lost 7 bases and J 6 bases, leaving 13 bases between the germline ends. The CDR3 has 14 residues. The V gene's germline CDR1 is MGHDK and CDR2 SYGVNS.

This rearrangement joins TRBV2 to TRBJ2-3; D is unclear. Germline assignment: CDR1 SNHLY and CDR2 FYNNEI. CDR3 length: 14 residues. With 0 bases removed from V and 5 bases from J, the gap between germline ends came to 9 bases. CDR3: CASSEALSVDTQYF. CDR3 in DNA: TGTGCCAGCAGTGAAGCGCTGAGCGTAGATACGCAGTATTTT. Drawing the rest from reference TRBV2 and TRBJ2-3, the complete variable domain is EPEVTQTPSHQVTQMGQEVILRCVPISNHLYFYWYRQILGQKVEFLVSFYNNEISEKSEIFDDQFSVERPDGSNFTLKIRSTKLEDSAMYFCASSEALSVDTQYFGPGTRLTVL.

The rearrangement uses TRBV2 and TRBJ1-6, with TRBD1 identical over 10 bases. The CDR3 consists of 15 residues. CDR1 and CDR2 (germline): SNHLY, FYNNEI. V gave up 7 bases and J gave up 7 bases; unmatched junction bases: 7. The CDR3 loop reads CASIDGTGVNSPLHF. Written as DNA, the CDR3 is TGTGCCAGCATCGACGGGACAGGGGTGAATTCACCCCTCCACTTT.

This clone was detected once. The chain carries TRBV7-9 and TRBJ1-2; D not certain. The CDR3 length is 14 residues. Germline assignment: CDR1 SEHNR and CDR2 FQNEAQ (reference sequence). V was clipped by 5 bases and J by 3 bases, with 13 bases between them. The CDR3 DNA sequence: TGTGCCAGCAGCCTCGGCGCAGAGGACTATGGCTACACCTTC. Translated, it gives CASSLGAEDYGYTF.

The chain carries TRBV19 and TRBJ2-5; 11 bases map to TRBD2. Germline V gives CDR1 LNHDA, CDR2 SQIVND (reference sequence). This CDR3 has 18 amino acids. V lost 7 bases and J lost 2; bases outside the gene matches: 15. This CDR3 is CASNDMGRSGRGQETQYF. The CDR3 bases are TGTGCCAGTAACGATATGGGGCGTAGCGGGAGGGGGCAAGAGACCCAGTACTTC.

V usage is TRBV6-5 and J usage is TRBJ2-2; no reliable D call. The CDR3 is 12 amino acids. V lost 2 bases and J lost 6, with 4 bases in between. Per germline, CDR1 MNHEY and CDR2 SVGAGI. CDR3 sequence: CASSYRPGELFF. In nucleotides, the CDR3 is TGTGCCAGCAGTTACCGACCCGGGGAGCTGTTTTTT.

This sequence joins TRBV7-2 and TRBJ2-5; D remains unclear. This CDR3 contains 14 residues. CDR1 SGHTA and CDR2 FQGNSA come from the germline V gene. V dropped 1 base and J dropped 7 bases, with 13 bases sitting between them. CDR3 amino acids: CASSLGLGWGTQYF. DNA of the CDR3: TGTGCCAGCAGCTTAGGCCTGGGGTGGGGGACCCAGTACTTC.

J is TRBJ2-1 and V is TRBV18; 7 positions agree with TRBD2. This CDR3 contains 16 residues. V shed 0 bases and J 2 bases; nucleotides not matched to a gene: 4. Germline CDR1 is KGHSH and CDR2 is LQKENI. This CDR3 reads CASSPPLRGAYNEQFF. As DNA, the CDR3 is TGTGCCAGCTCACCACCGCTCCGGGGGGCCTACAATGAGCAGTTCTTC.

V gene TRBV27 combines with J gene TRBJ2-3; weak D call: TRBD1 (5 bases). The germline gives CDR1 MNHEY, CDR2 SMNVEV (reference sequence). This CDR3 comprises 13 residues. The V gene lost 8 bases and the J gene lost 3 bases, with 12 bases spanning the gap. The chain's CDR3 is CASRATGTDTQYF. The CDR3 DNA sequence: TGTGCCAGCCGAGCCACAGGAACAGATACGCAGTATTTT.

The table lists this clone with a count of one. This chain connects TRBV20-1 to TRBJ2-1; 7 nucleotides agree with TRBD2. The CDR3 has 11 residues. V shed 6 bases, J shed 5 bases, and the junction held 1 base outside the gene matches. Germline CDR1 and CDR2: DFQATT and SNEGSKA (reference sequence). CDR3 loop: CSARGDNEQFF. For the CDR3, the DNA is TGCAGTGCCCGGGGGGACAATGAGCAGTTCTTC.

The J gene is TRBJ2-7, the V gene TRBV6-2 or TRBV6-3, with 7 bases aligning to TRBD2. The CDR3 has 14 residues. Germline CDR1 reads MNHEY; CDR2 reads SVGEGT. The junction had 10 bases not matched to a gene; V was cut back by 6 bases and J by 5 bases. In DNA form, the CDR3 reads TGTGCCAGCAGCTCCTACCGGGAGGTAAACGAGCAGTACTTC. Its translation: CASSSYREVNEQYF.

The CDR3 DNA reads TGTGCCAGTACCCACCGGGACAGGGGCTATGGCTACACCTTC. Translating gives CASTHRDRGYGYTF. This chain connects TRBV19 to TRBJ1-2; 10 nucleotides agree with TRBD1. The V segment lost 7 bases and the J segment 4 bases; nucleotides outside the gene matches: 6. The CDR3 consists of 14 residues. Germline V gives CDR1 LNHDA, CDR2 SQIVND (reference sequence).

The CDR3 region is CASSLLGSGPNTGELFF. CDR3 nucleotides: TGTGCCAGCAGTTTATTGGGTAGCGGCCCTAACACCGGGGAGCTGTTTTTT. The chain carries TRBV28 and TRBJ2-2, with D maybe TRBD2 (6 bases). V dropped 1 base and J dropped 2 bases, with 14 bases sitting between them. Looked up from germline, CDR1 is MDHEN and CDR2 is SYDVKM. The CDR3 runs 17 residues.

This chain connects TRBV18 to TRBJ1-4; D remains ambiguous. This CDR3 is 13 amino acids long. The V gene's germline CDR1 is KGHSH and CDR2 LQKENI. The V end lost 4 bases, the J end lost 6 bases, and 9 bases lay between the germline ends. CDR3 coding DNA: TGTGCCAGCTCACGGGAATTGGATGAAAAACTGTTTTTT. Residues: CASSRELDEKLFF.